This T cell receptor (beta chain) is drawn from a study of high-grade serous ovarian cancer treatment subgroups. Data came from immunoSEQ multiplex PCR; TCRdb stores just in-frame clones and leaves some out. The sample comprises just under 2,500 clones, about 75% of which are singletons, and around 9% rests with the top ten. Tumor samples were obtained before definitive surgery or chemotherapy. The receptor comes from a human donor with high-grade serous ovarian cancer. Material for sequencing was tumor tissue.

This CDR3 is CASSEKGDIRASYYGYNSPLHF. As DNA, the CDR3 is TGTGCCAGCAGTGAAAAAGGGGACATTCGGGCTTCATATTACGGCTATAATTCACCCCTCCACTTT. This rearrangement joins TRBV2 to TRBJ1-6, with D perhaps matching TRBD1 (6 bases). Germline-derived CDR1 and CDR2 are SNHLY and FYNNEI. V lost 2 bases and J 3 bases, leaving 29 bases between the germline ends. There are 22 residues in the CDR3.